The 11 T cell receptor beta chains below were found in one sample sequenced in a study of shared clonotypes between healthy human individuals. TCRdb's copy holds only in-frame clones and misses some; the assay was immunoSEQ multiplex PCR. The repertoire holds about 2.4 million clones, with roughly 93% as singletons. Material: naive CD4+ T cells from PBMCs. Described subset: CD45RA+ positively selected. The receptors derive from a man aged 18 to 29 in good health. Some clones in this sample may be carry-over from other donors' samples.

On this clone: This CDR3 is also generated by other DNA sequences in the sample. The DNA of the CDR3 is TGTGCCAGCAGCTTAAGCAGGAGCTCCTACAATGAGCAGTTCTTC. Residues: CASSLSRSSYNEQFF. This chain connects TRBV7-2 to TRBJ2-1; D ambiguous. From germline, CDR1 is SGHTA and CDR2 FQGNSA. CDR3 length equals 15 residues. The V and J ends lost 2 bases and 0 bases respectively, with 8 bases between them. The whole variable domain, remainder taken from reference TRBV7-2 and TRBJ2-1, is GAGVSQSPSNKVTEKGKDVELRCDPISGHTALYWYRQSLGQGLEFLIYFQGNSAPDKSGLPSDRFSAERTGGSVSTLTIQRTQQEDSAVYLCASSLSRSSYNEQFFGPGTRLTVL.

This clone was counted between two and nine times. The V call is TRBV7-9, the J call TRBJ1-2; D unclear. With 1 base removed from V and 8 bases from J, the gap between germline ends came to 17 bases. Germline-derived CDR1 and CDR2 are SEHNR and FQNEAQ (reference sequence). The CDR3 runs 15 residues. CDR3 sequence: CASSLGLPGKEGYTF. CDR3 sequence (DNA): TGTGCCAGCAGCTTAGGTCTGCCGGGTAAGGAGGGCTACACCTTC.

Turning to this clone: Other DNA sequences in this specimen translate into the identical CDR3. This chain joins TRBV28 and TRBJ2-6; D is ambiguous. CDR3 size: 15 residues. Between the trimmed V and J ends, which lost 3 bases and 0 bases, there was a span of 6 bases. Looked up from germline, CDR1 is MDHEN and CDR2 is SYDVKM. CDR3 sequence (DNA): TGTGCCAGCAGTTTGCAAAGCTCTGGGGCCAACGTCCTGACTTTC. Amino acid sequence: CASSLQSSGANVLTF. Looking up the rest from reference TRBV28 and TRBJ2-6 gives the full variable domain: DVKVTQSSRYLVKRTGEKVFLECVQDMDHENMFWYRQDPGLGLRLIYFSYDVKMKEKGDIPEGYSVSREKKERFSLILESASTNQTSMYLCASSLQSSGANVLTFGAGSRLTVL.

V usage is TRBV9 and J usage is TRBJ2-7; no clear D gene. The CDR3 runs 14 residues. Per the germline V gene, CDR1 is SGDLS and CDR2 is YYNGEE. The V and J ends lost 0 bases and 3 bases respectively, with 10 bases between them. CDR3 in amino acids: CASSVGNGDYEQYF. DNA of the CDR3: TGTGCCAGCAGCGTAGGTAACGGCGACTACGAGCAGTACTTC. The whole variable domain, filled in from reference TRBV9 and TRBJ2-7, reads DSGVTQTPKHLITATGQRVTLRCSPRSGDLSVYWYQQSLDQGLQFLIQYYNGEERAKGNILERFSAQQFPDLHSELNLSSLELGDSALYFCASSVGNGDYEQYFGPGTRLTVT.

V gene TRBV9 combines with J gene TRBJ1-3; TRBD1 matches at 8 bases. The CDR3 is made up of 17 amino acids. Germline V lookup: CDR1 SGDLS, CDR2 YYNGEE. The trim removed 2 bases at V and 0 bases at J, leaving 7 bases unmatched. The CDR3 spells CASSVRDRGPSGNTIYF. For the CDR3, the DNA is TGTGCCAGCAGCGTTCGAGACAGGGGCCCCTCTGGAAACACCATATATTTT.

The chain is built from TRBV7-3 and TRBJ2-3; D is perhaps TRBD2 (6 bases). CDR3 length: 15 residues. The germline V gene encodes CDR1 SGHTA and CDR2 FQGTGA. Trimming pared 0 bases from V and 9 bases from J, leaving 16 bases between. CDR3 region: CASSLTPSEVNTQYF. CDR3 bases: TGTGCCAGCAGCTTAACTCCTAGCGAGGTTAACACGCAGTATTTT.

V gene TRBV7-6 combines with J gene TRBJ2-7; 12 bases align to TRBD2. J lost 3 bases, V lost 6 bases, and 6 bases had no gene match. CDR1 SGHVS and CDR2 FNYEAQ come from the germline V gene. This CDR3 is built from 15 residues. The CDR3, as DNA: TGTGCCAGCAGTGCACAGGGACTAGCGGGCTACGAGCAGTACTTC. Translated: CASSAQGLAGYEQYF.

This chain joins TRBV19 and TRBJ2-1; the match to TRBD2 covers 11 bases. Germline values: CDR1 LNHDA, CDR2 SQIVND (reference sequence). This CDR3 is 16 amino acids long. Trimming cost V 4 bases and J 7 bases; bases outside gene matches: 9. The CDR3 sequence is CASSNALTSGKNEQFF. As DNA, the CDR3 is TGTGCCAGTAGTAACGCCCTGACTAGCGGGAAGAATGAGCAGTTCTTC.

The rearrangement joins TRBV15 to TRBJ2-1; D might be TRBD2 (5 bases). The germline CDR1 and CDR2 sequences are LNHNV and YYDKDF (reference sequence). The V gene lost 0 bases and the J gene lost 4 bases, with 19 bases spanning the gap. The CDR3 sequence is 18 residues long. CDR3 sequence: CATSRDFLPSQEYNEQFF. The CDR3 nucleotides read TGTGCCACCAGCAGAGATTTCTTGCCTAGCCAAGAATACAATGAGCAGTTCTTC.

The chain links TRBV7-2 to TRBJ2-1; 8 nucleotides match TRBD2. The germline gives CDR1 SGHTA, CDR2 FQGNSA. V lost 2 bases and J lost 6; bases outside the gene matches: 6. The CDR3 extends over 15 amino acids. The CDR3 coding sequence is TGTGCCAGCAGCTTAACTAGCGGACCAGCCAATGAGCAGTTCTTC. Translated: CASSLTSGPANEQFF.

V is TRBV10-3 and J is TRBJ2-5; D may be TRBD1 or TRBD2 (5 bases each). Germline CDR1 is ENHRY and CDR2 is SYGVKD. Trimming removed 0 bases from V and 3 bases from J, with 11 bases in between. CDR3 length equals 15 residues. CDR3 nucleotide sequence: TGTGCCATCAGTGAGTCGAGGGGCGGCGAAGAGACCCAGTACTTC. It specifies CAISESRGGEETQYF.